This TCR beta chain is drawn from a study of blood T cells in healthy people across ages. Regarding the study as a whole: The CMV status of each donor remained undetermined, and this could have confounded shifts in expanded clonotypes.

The CDR3 extends over 17 amino acids. Germline CDR1 reads SGHRS; CDR2 reads YFSETQ. The V and J ends lost 1 base and 1 base, in that order; junction bases with no gene match: 10. Through a sample-barcoded 5' primer and a J-beta primer mix, a second PCR was run for roughly 7 to 12 cycles. A 12-random-nucleotide template-switch adaptor tagged each cDNA molecule. MiXCR was run by TCRdb on the 5' RACE reads, yielding one entry per CDR3 protein. The sample includes about 1.6 million distinct CDR3 sequences, roughly 32% of them seen just once. Caucasian individuals from Russia who were healthy and aged about 6 to 100 acted as donors. Each sample yielded at least 7 million isolated PBMCs. This clonotype was seen ten or more times. Its antigen is unknown.

Material: blood. The receptor was derived from a woman younger than 45 in good health. The J gene is TRBJ2-7, the V gene TRBV5-1; 8 bases are shared with TRBD2. CDR3 region: CASSLLESGRRSYEQYF. Here the CDR3 DNA reads TGCGCCAGCAGCTTGTTGGAGAGCGGGAGAAGGTCCTACGAGCAGTACTTC.